This TCR beta chain was observed in a study of cytomegalovirus exposure and HLA in healthy donors. Notes on the study in general: Presence/absence analysis assumed near-uniform sequencing depth across donors.

With regard to this clone: Its antigen remains unknown.

Primers: 60 Vbeta forward and 13 Jbeta reverse. The protocol was immunoSEQ multiplex PCR, while the TCRdb copy is restricted to in-frame clones and leaves out a portion. This repertoire shows about 94,000 clones, more than 60% found once; its top ten account for roughly 3.9%. This TCR was sampled from a man aged 25 to 40 in good health and CMV-seronegative. The sequenced sample was PBMCs.

CDR3 nucleotides: TGCGCCAGCAGTGAGTCGAAAACACCTGGCTCCTACGAGCAGTACTTC. Translation gives CASSESKTPGSYEQYF. V and J are TRBV10-2 and TRBJ2-7, with D hard to call. The CDR3 runs to 16 residues. The germline V gene encodes CDR1 WSHSY and CDR2 SAAADI. The ends were cut back, 0 bases at V and 0 bases at J, with 12 bases in the middle.